This T cell receptor beta chain was identified in a study of blood T cell repertoires in COVID-19. Clones were sequenced by immunoSEQ multiplex PCR, and TCRdb holds only the in-frame ones, with some missing. This table has 55,000 to 75,000 clones, around 87% appearing once. Trimming took 2 bases from V and 5 from J, leaving 4 bases between them. This CDR3 is 12 amino acids long. Germline V gene sequence: CDR1 LGHDT, CDR2 YNNKEL (reference sequence). This clonotype was obtained from a human donor with active COVID-19. The donor label of this sample is uncertain. Material: peripheral blood. The V call is TRBV3-1 (or the pseudogene TRBV3-2), the J call TRBJ2-4; no clear D gene. This CDR3 reads CASSQWQNIQYF. The DNA of the CDR3 is TGTGCCAGCAGCCAATGGCAAAACATTCAGTACTTC.